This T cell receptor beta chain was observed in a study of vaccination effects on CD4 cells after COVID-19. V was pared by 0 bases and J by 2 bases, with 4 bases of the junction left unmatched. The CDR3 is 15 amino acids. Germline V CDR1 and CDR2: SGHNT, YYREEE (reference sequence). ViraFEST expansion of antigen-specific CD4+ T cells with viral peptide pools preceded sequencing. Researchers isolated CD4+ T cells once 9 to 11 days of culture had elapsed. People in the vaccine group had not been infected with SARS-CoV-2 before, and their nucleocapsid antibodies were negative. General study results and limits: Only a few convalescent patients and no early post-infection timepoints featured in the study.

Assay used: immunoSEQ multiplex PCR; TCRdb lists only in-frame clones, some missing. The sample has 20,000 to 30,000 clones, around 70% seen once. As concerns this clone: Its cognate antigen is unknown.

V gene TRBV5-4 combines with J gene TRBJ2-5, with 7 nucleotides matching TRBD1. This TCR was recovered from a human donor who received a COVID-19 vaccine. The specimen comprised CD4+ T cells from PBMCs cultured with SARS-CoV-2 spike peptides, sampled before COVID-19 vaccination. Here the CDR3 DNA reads TGTGCCAGCAGCTTGGGGGACAGATTACAAGAGACCCAGTACTTC. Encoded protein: CASSLGDRLQETQYF.